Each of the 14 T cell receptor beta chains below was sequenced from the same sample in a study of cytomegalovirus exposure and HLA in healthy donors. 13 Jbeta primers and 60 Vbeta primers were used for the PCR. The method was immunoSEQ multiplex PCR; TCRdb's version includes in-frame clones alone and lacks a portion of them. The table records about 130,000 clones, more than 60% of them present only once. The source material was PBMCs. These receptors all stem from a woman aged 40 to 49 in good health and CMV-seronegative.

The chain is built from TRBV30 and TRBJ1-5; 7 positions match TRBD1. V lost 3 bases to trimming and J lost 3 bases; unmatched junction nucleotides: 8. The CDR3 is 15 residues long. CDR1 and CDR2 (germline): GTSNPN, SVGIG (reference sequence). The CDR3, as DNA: TGTGCCTGGAGCCTATCTGACAGGGACAATCAGCCCCAGCATTTT. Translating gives CAWSLSDRDNQPQHF.

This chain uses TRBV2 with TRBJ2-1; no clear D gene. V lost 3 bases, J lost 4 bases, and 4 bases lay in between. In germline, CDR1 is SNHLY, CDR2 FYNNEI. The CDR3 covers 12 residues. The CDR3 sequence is CASSDYYNEQFF. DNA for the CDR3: TGTGCCAGCAGTGACTATTACAATGAGCAGTTCTTC.

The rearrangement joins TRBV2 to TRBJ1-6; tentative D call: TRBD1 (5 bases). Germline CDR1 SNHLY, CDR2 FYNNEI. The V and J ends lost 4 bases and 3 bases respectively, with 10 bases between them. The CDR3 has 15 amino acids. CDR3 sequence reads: CASSGPRDYNSPLHF. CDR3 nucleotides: TGTGCCAGCAGTGGACCCAGGGACTATAATTCACCCCTCCACTTT.

The CDR3 bases are TGTGCCAGCATCCCCGGACAGTACACAGATACGCAGTATTTT. Encoded protein: CASIPGQYTDTQYF. V gene TRBV7-8 combines with J gene TRBJ2-3, with a tentative D call TRBD1 (6 bases). This CDR3 is 14 amino acids long. Germline lookup yields CDR1 SGHVS and CDR2 FQNEAQ. Trimming pared 7 bases from V and 2 bases from J, leaving 13 bases between.

In DNA, the CDR3 is TGTGCCACCAGCACCAGCGGGAGTCTCGGCGAGCAGTACTTC. It encodes CATSTSGSLGEQYF. The chain combines TRBV15 with TRBJ2-7; 8 bases line up with TRBD2. V lost 4 bases to trimming and J lost 6 bases; unmatched junction nucleotides: 8. In germline, CDR1 is LNHNV, CDR2 YYDKDF (reference sequence). This CDR3 has 14 residues.

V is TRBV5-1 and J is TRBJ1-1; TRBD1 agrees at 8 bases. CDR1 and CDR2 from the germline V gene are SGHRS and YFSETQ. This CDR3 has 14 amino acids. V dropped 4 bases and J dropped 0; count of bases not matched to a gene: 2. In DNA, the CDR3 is TGCGCCAGCAGCGTGACAGGGGTGAACACTGAAGCTTTCTTT. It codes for CASSVTGVNTEAFF.

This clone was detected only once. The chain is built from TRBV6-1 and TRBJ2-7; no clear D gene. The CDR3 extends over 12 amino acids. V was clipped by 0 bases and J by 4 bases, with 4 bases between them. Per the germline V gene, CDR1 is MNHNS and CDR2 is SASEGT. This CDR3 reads CASSEARYEQYF. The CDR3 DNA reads TGTGCCAGCAGTGAAGCGAGATACGAGCAGTACTTC.

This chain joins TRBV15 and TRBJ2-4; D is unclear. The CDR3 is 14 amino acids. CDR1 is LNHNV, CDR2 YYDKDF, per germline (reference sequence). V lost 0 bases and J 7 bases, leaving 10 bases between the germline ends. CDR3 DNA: TGTGCCACCAGCAGAGATCGCGGATCGAACATTCAGTACTTC. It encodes CATSRDRGSNIQYF.

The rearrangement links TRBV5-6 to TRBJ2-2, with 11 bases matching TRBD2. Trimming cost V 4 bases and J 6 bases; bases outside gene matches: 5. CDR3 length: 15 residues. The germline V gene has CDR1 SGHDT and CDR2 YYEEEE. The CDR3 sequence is CASSVSGRGPGELFF. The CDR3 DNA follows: TGTGCCAGCAGCGTTAGCGGGAGGGGGCCCGGGGAGCTGTTTTTT.

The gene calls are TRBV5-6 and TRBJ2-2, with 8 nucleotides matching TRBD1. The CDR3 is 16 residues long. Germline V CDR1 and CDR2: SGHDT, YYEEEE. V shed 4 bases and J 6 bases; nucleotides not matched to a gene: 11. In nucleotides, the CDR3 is TGTGCCAGCAGCGAGGAGGCAGGGGGCTACCCCGGGGAGCTGTTTTTT. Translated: CASSEEAGGYPGELFF.

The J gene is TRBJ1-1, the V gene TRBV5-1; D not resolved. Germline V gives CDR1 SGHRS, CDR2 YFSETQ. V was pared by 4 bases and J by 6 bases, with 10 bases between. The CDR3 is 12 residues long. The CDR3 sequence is CASSASGSEAFF. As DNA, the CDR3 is TGCGCCAGCAGCGCATCAGGTTCTGAAGCTTTCTTT.

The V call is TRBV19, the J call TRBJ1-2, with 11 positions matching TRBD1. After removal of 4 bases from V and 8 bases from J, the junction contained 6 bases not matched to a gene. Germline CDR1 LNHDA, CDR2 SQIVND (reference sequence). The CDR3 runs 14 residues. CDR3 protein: CASSRGQGDKGYTF. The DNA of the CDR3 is TGTGCCAGTAGTAGGGGACAGGGGGACAAGGGCTACACCTTC.

CDR3 in amino acids: CASSPPNQPQHF. For the CDR3, the DNA is TGTGCCAGCAGTCCTCCTAATCAGCCCCAGCATTTT. The chain links TRBV28 to TRBJ1-5; D uncertain. This CDR3 is built from 12 residues. V lost 5 bases and J lost 4, with 6 bases in between. Germline V lookup: CDR1 MDHEN, CDR2 SYDVKM.

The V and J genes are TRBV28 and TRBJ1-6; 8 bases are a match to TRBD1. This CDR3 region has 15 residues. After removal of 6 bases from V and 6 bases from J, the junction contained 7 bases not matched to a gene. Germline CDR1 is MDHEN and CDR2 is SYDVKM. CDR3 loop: CASSMTGVINSPLHF. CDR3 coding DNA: TGTGCCAGCAGCATGACAGGGGTAATTAATTCACCCCTCCACTTT.